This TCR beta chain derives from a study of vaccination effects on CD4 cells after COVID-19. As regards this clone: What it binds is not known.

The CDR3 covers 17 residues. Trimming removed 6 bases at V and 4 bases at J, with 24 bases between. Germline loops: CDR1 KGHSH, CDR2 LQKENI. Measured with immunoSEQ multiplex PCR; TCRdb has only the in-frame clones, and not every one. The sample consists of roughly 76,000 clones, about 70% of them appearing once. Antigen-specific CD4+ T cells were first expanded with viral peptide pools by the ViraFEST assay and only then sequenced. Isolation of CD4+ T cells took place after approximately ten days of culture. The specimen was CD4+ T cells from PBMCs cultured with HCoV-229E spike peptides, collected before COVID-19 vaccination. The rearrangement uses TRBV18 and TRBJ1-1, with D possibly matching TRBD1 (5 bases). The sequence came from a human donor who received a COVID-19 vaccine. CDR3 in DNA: TGTGCCAGCTCTCCCCCTCGGGGACGGGGTGGCTCCACTGAAGCTTTCTTT. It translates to CASSPPRGRGGSTEAFF.